Below are 20 T cell receptor beta chains sequenced from a single sample in a study of T cells after posttransplantation cyclophosphamide. A marrow graft followed busulfan-fludarabine conditioning, with cyclophosphamide on days +3 and +4. The repertoire was sequenced with immunoSEQ multiplex PCR; TCRdb's copy has only in-frame clones and lacks some. The table lists 6,900 or so clones, roughly nine tenths of them singletons. The sample here was PBMCs, taken less than 1,500 days after allogeneic stem cell transplant with posttransplant cyclophosphamide. These receptors were obtained from a female patient aged 50-65 years who received an allogeneic stem cell transplant from a related donor, was CMV-positive, and had no GVHD. The graft donor may be the source of some T cells.

DNA of the CDR3: TGTGCCAGCAGCTTAGCCTTATGGGGAGCTATCTACGAGCAGTACTTC. This encodes CASSLALWGAIYEQYF. The chain employs TRBV11-2 and TRBJ2-7; weak D call: TRBD2 (5 bases). The length of the CDR3 is 16 residues. V was trimmed by 1 base and J by 3 bases, leaving 16 bases between them. Germline V gene lookup returns CDR1 SGHAT and CDR2 FQNNGV. Combining the CDR3 with reference TRBV11-2 and TRBJ2-7 gives the whole variable domain EAGVAQSPRYKIIEKRQSVAFWCNPISGHATLYWYQQILGQGPKLLIQFQNNGVVDDSQLPKDRFSAERLKGVDSTLKIQPAKLEDSAVYLCASSLALWGAIYEQYFGPGTRLTVT.

This chain uses TRBV15 with TRBJ2-6; 9 bases fit TRBD1. With 3 bases clipped from V and 2 bases from J, the junction kept 8 bases outside the gene matches. Germline V lookup: CDR1 LNHNV, CDR2 YYDKDF (reference sequence). The CDR3 loop spans 18 amino acids. The CDR3: CATSSPGQGWAGANVLTF. The CDR3 nucleotides are TGTGCCACCAGCAGTCCGGGACAGGGATGGGCTGGGGCCAACGTCCTGACTTTC.

V usage is TRBV5-1 and J usage is TRBJ2-7, with a weak D call TRBD1 (6 bases). The germline V gene has CDR1 SGHRS and CDR2 YFSETQ. CDR3 length: 14 amino acids. Trimming pared 4 bases from V and 2 bases from J, leaving 13 bases between. Here the CDR3 DNA reads TGCGCCAGCAGCAAACGACAGGACGCCTACGAGCAGTACTTC. It is translated as CASSKRQDAYEQYF.

The chain combines TRBV23-1 with TRBJ2-7; D perhaps matches TRBD2 (5 bases). TRBV23-1 belongs to the ORF category, with a function that is uncertain. The ends were cut back, 3 bases at V and 2 bases at J, with 14 bases in the middle. The CDR3 has 15 residues. CDR3 in amino acids: CASSQSDLGTYEQYF. CDR3 nucleotides: TGCGCCAGCAGTCAGTCGGACTTGGGGACCTACGAGCAGTACTTC.

V usage is TRBV4-3 and J usage is TRBJ1-5; unclear D gene. CDR3 length: 16 amino acids. The germline V gene has CDR1 LGHNA and CDR2 YSLEER. V dropped 3 bases and J dropped 0 bases, with 12 bases sitting between them. The DNA for the CDR3 is TGCGCCAGCAGCCACGAGTACCCGTATAGCAATCAGCCCCAGCATTTT. This gives the protein CASSHEYPYSNQPQHF.

In this sample, this clone turned up once. V and J are TRBV5-6 and TRBJ1-4, with 7 bases that match TRBD1. This CDR3 contains 14 residues. Germline lookup yields CDR1 SGHDT and CDR2 YYEEEE. V lost 4 bases to trimming and J lost 5 bases; unmatched junction nucleotides: 5. The DNA of the CDR3 is TGTGCCAGCAGCACCGGACAGGAAAATGAAAAACTGTTTTTT. This gives the protein CASSTGQENEKLFF. Variable domain in full (rest from reference TRBV5-6 and TRBJ1-4): DAGVTQSPTHLIKTRGQQVTLRCSPKSGHDTVSWYQQALGQGPQFIFQYYEEEERQRGNFPDRFSGHQFPNYSSELNVNALLLGDSALYLCASSTGQENEKLFFGSGTQLSVL.

The rearrangement links TRBV6-6 to TRBJ2-1, with TRBD1 matching 8 bases. The CDR3 is 14 residues long. V lost 5 bases, J lost 6 bases, and 6 bases stayed unmatched. The V gene's germline CDR1 is MNHNY and CDR2 SVGAGI (reference sequence). CDR3 coding DNA: TGTGCCAGCAGTAAGGACAGGGACCTCAATGAGCAGTTCTTC. Translated: CASSKDRDLNEQFF.

This chain links TRBV27 with TRBJ2-7; 7 bases match TRBD2. Germline CDR1 MNHEY, CDR2 SMNVEV (reference sequence). The CDR3 contains 11 residues. V lost 7 bases and J lost 4; bases outside the gene matches: 1. This CDR3 is CASNGGYEQYF. In nucleotides, the CDR3 is TGTGCCAGCAACGGGGGGTACGAGCAGTACTTC.

The chain has TRBV5-1 and TRBJ2-7, with a tentative D call TRBD1 (8 bases). This CDR3 spans 15 amino acids. The germline gives CDR1 SGHRS, CDR2 YFSETQ. V was cut by 3 bases and J by 5 bases, with 18 bases left in between. DNA for the CDR3: TGCGCCAGCAGCTCGAACAGACAGGGGACTAACGAGCAGTACTTC. Amino acid sequence: CASSSNRQGTNEQYF.

The chain has TRBV10-3 and TRBJ2-7; a possible D gene is TRBD2 (6 bases). CDR1 and CDR2 (germline): ENHRY, SYGVKD. Trimming took off 4 bases at V and 6 bases at J, with 22 bases between the two ends. The CDR3 length is 16 residues. The CDR3 spells CAISGGLGRERGEQYF. The CDR3 nucleotides are TGTGCCATCAGTGGTGGGCTCGGGCGGGAAAGAGGCGAGCAGTACTTC.

The chain links TRBV28 to TRBJ2-1; D unresolved. Trimming stripped 7 bases from V and 8 bases from J, with 9 bases between. Germline V CDR1 and CDR2: MDHEN, SYDVKM. This CDR3 is built from 11 residues. The chain's CDR3 is CASTPGDEQFF. The DNA for the CDR3 is TGTGCCAGCACTCCTGGAGATGAGCAGTTCTTC.

The chain is built from TRBV6-5 and TRBJ2-7; maybe TRBD2 (6 bases). This CDR3 spans 13 amino acids. Germline V gives CDR1 MNHEY, CDR2 SVGAGI. Trimming took off 6 bases at V and 3 bases at J, with 12 bases between the two ends. CDR3: CASSRDLGYEQYF. CDR3 coding DNA: TGTGCCAGCAGCCGGGACTTGGGCTACGAGCAGTACTTC.

The gene calls are TRBV6-5 and TRBJ2-7, with 7 positions matching TRBD1. Germline CDR1 and CDR2: MNHEY and SVGAGI. The CDR3 is made up of 13 amino acids. The J segment lost 2 bases and the V segment lost 7 bases, leaving 5 bases of the junction unmatched. The CDR3 spells CASTTGTAYEQYF. CDR3 sequence (DNA): TGTGCCAGCACTACCGGGACAGCCTACGAGCAGTACTTC.

The genes are TRBV5-1 and TRBJ2-2; 8 bases map to TRBD2. The CDR3 covers 16 residues. J was trimmed by 4 bases and V by 0 bases; bases with no gene match: 5. Per germline, CDR1 SGHRS and CDR2 YFSETQ. The CDR3 nucleotides are TGCGCCAGCAGCTTGGCAGGCGGGGGGAGCACCGGGGAGCTGTTTTTT. It is translated as CASSLAGGGSTGELFF.

The CDR3, as DNA: TGTGCCAGCAGCTTTGTTGGCCCAGACACTGAAGCTTTCTTT. This encodes CASSFVGPDTEAFF. The rearrangement links TRBV7-8 to TRBJ1-1; D uncertain. Trimming pared 3 bases from V and 3 bases from J, leaving 11 bases between. This CDR3 is built from 14 residues. CDR1 and CDR2 from the germline V gene are SGHVS and FQNEAQ.

The V and J genes are TRBV7-9 and TRBJ1-4; D not certain. The CDR3 is 15 amino acids. Germline CDR1 is SEHNR and CDR2 is FQNEAQ (reference sequence). Trimming pared 2 bases from V and 8 bases from J, leaving 15 bases between. Here the CDR3 DNA reads TGTGCCAGCAGCTTATCGGGTCCTAGGAGCGAAAAACTGTTTTTT. Encoded protein: CASSLSGPRSEKLFF.

The chain links TRBV30 to TRBJ2-5; D gene uncertain. The last part of the DNA fits TRBJ2-7 better; the J call may be wrong. CDR3 size: 14 residues. Germline loops: CDR1 GTSNPN, CDR2 SVGIG (reference sequence). The CDR3 nucleotides read TGTGCCTGGAGTCCCATAGCCCTACGCTACGAGCAGTACTTC. This encodes CAWSPIALRYEQYF.

The chain joins TRBV19 to TRBJ1-1; 8 bases map to TRBD1. This CDR3 has 16 residues. V shed 7 bases and J 1 base; nucleotides not matched to a gene: 11. Per the germline V gene, CDR1 is LNHDA and CDR2 is SQIVND (reference sequence). CDR3 DNA: TGTGCCAGTACAAGAATACGGACAGGGAAGAACACTGAAGCTTTCTTT. Translated: CASTRIRTGKNTEAFF.

The chain joins TRBV12-5 to TRBJ1-1; 7 bases are a match to TRBD1. There are 18 residues in the CDR3. The J segment lost 1 base and the V segment lost 2 bases, leaving 13 bases of the junction unmatched. CDR1 and CDR2 (germline): LGHNT, FRNRAP. CDR3: CASGLTRTGTRENTEAFF. The CDR3 DNA reads TGTGCTAGTGGTTTGACCCGGACAGGAACCCGGGAGAACACTGAAGCTTTCTTT.

This chain joins TRBV18 and TRBJ2-5; 9 bases map to TRBD1. Germline trimming cut 6 bases from V and 5 bases from J; bases unmatched to any gene: 10. The CDR3 spans 15 residues. CDR1 and CDR2 (germline): KGHSH, LQKENI. CDR3 sequence: CASSLYRDRDETQYF. Here the CDR3 DNA reads TGTGCCAGCTCTCTTTACCGGGACAGGGATGAGACCCAGTACTTC.